Sequencing of this T cell receptor (beta chain) was carried out in a study of blood T cell repertoires in COVID-19 (dated by TCRdb to the early 2020s). Broadly, across the study: Samples from collaborators originated in the United States, Italy and Spain and spanned both the acute and convalescent phases of COVID-19. Where available, HLA class I and class II types were obtained from metadata supplied by the sample provider rather than from assay-based typing. The sample metadata nearly always contained a de-identified subject ID, COVID-19 status, age in years and sex. The material from the prospective study consisted of cDNA or gDNA derived from T cells, B-cell-depleted T cells, or PBMCs. The samples were drawn from two sources: the first 160 participants of the ongoing ImmuneRACE study, and over 950 subjects contributed by 6 global collaborators. Deeply sampled blood TCRbeta repertoires from subjects exposed to, actively infected with, or recovered from COVID-19 were included in the dataset. A freely available public database, intended as a resource for researchers studying the immune response to SARS-CoV-2, is where the repertoires were released.

Paper-wide results and their limitations: The amount of clinical and demographic metadata varied by source and participant and was provided uncurated.

Whole blood was collected in K2EDTA tubes by collaborating institutions according to the institutions' own protocols. Collaborator samples were shipped for TCRbeta analysis as frozen whole blood, isolated PBMCs, or DNA extracted from either sample type. At the junction V is shortened by 3 bases and J by 5 bases, with 8 bases in between. Measured from the cysteine to the phenylalanine, the CDR3 is 13 residues long. The entry retains the CDR3 DNA only, 39 bases that are in frame from base 1. For CDR1 and CDR2, the germline V gene (reference sequence) lists LGHDT and YNNKEL. To note about this clone: Its antigen is not yet known. The record has no base qualities; no much larger clone is one base away.

TCRbeta CDR3 regions were amplified from genomic DNA using the immunoSEQ Assay, a bias-controlled multiplex PCR. In the authors' own workflow: The number of nucleated cells in each sample was estimated from the amplification of reference gene primers within the assay. To quantify the absolute abundance of each unique TCRbeta CDR3 rearrangement, sequence reads were collapsed and filtered. For each sample, productive Simpson clonality was calculated as the square root of Simpson's diversity index over productive rearrangements. As stored in TCRdb, this immuneACCESS dataset retains in-frame rearrangements with V and J assigned. A fraction of the clones does not appear; measured against another copy, unresolved V genes explain less than half of the discrepancy, and the remainder lacks a known reason. V, J and clone size are taken as reported in that table, and D and trimming were inferred from the DNA itself. This sample is represented by around 67,000 clones; 70% to 75% of them were singletons. The top ten constitute roughly 35% of the sample.

The receptor chain draws on TRBV3-1 (or the pseudogene TRBV3-2) and TRBJ2-1, with the D gene uncertain. The material sequenced was peripheral blood. The sequence derives from a woman between 65 and 79 years old with acute or convalescent COVID-19. This receptor carries the CDR3 CASSQHMNNEQFF. The DNA sequence is TGTGCCAGCAGCCAGCACATGAACAATGAGCAGTTCTTC.